Listed below are T cell receptor beta chains from one sample, sequenced in a study of metastatic and nonmetastatic thyroid tumors. TCRdb re-analyzed the PCR reads through MiXCR. Here the sample spans 20,000 or so clones, around a fifth being singletons. The sample taken for sequencing was tumor tissue. The receptors here all came from a female donor with papillary thyroid cancer or a benign thyroid nodule (not recorded which). Some clones in this sample may be carry-over from other donors' samples. Both conserved end residues are part of each CDR3. Each record gives: J gene, V gene, D gene, clone size, CDR3 protein, CDR3 DNA. A D gene is named only where the DNA matches it firmly. Clone size appears in some rows only: once, few, many, or a class for an expanded clone.

J: TRBJ2-7; V: TRBV6-2/TRBV6-3; D: -; size: -; CDR3: CASSPRGYEQYF; DNA: TGTGCCAGCAGTCCGCGCGGTTACGAGCAGTACTTC
J: TRBJ1-1; V: TRBV18; D: -; size: many; CDR3: CASSPLGRVAFF; DNA: TGTGCCAGCTCACCACTCGGGAGAGTAGCTTTCTTT
J: TRBJ2-1; V: TRBV20-1; D: -; size: many; CDR3: CSARDGRASLNEQFF; DNA: TGCAGTGCTAGAGATGGGCGGGCTAGTTTGAATGAGCAGTTCTTC
J: TRBJ1-1; V: TRBV5-1; D: -; size: -; CDR3: CASSSVQGMNTEAFF; DNA: TGCGCCAGCAGCTCGGTACAGGGAATGAACACTGAAGCTTTCTTT
J: TRBJ1-2; V: TRBV6-5; D: -; size: -; CDR3: CASSSFDTNYGYTF; DNA: TGTGCCAGCAGTTCCTTCGACACAAACTATGGCTACACCTTC
J: TRBJ2-1; V: TRBV4-2; D: TRBD2; size: -; CDR3: CASSQWTSGRTEQFF; DNA: TGTGCCAGCAGCCAGTGGACTAGCGGGAGGACTGAGCAGTTCTTC
J: TRBJ1-3; V: TRBV20-1; D: TRBD1; size: -; CDR3: CSARRQGADAYSGNTIYF; DNA: TGCAGTGCTAGAAGACAGGGGGCCGATGCCTACTCTGGAAACACCATATATTTT
J: TRBJ1-5; V: TRBV3-2; D: -; size: many; CDR3: CASSQVGGRRPPCNQPQHF; DNA: TGTGCCAGCAGCCAAGTGGGGGGGAGGAGGCCCCCTTGCAATCAGCCCCAGCATTTT
J: TRBJ2-3; V: TRBV4-2; D: -; size: -; CDR3: CASSLGGTEADTQYF; DNA: TGTGCCAGCAGCCTAGGGGGTACCGAGGCAGATACGCAGTATTTT
J: TRBJ2-2; V: TRBV3-1; D: -; size: -; CDR3: CASSLTGSDTGELFF; DNA: TGTGCCAGCAGCCTCACAGGGAGCGACACCGGGGAGCTGTTTTTT
J: TRBJ2-7; V: TRBV6-1; D: TRBD1; size: -; CDR3: CASSRVARGPHEQYF; DNA: TGTGCCAGCAGTCGAGTGGCCAGGGGGCCTCACGAGCAGTACTTC
J: TRBJ1-1; V: TRBV7-6; D: -; size: -; CDR3: CASSLDRNTEAFF; DNA: TGTGCCAGCAGCTTAGACAGGAACACTGAAGCTTTCTTT
J: TRBJ1-2; V: TRBV12-3/TRBV12-4; D: -; size: few; CDR3: CVSSSARGYTF; DNA: TGTGTCAGCAGTTCAGCGCGGGGCTACACCTTC
J: TRBJ1-2; V: TRBV6-1; D: -; size: -; CDR3: CASSQGTAYTF; DNA: TGTGCCAGCAGCCAGGGAACGGCCTACACCTTC
J: TRBJ2-7; V: TRBV2; D: -; size: -; CDR3: CASSDWGASKQYF; DNA: TGTGCCAGCAGTGACTGGGGGGCCTCTAAGCAGTACTTC
J: TRBJ2-1; V: TRBV30; D: TRBD1; size: many; CDR3: CAWSVLGQGAYNEQFF; DNA: TGTGCCTGGAGTGTACTGGGCCAGGGGGCCTACAATGAGCAGTTCTTC
J: TRBJ2-3; V: TRBV7-2; D: TRBD2; size: many; CDR3: CASSPGTSVPDTQYF; DNA: TGTGCCAGCAGCCCCGGGACTAGCGTCCCAGATACGCAGTATTTT
J: TRBJ2-5; V: TRBV10-3; D: -; size: -; CDR3: CAIRRDPGETQYF; DNA: TGTGCCATCAGACGGGACCCGGGGGAGACCCAGTACTTC
J: TRBJ1-2; V: TRBV9; D: TRBD1; size: many; CDR3: CASSDRTGYLGYTF; DNA: TGTGCCAGCAGCGACAGGACAGGCTATCTGGGCTACACCTTC
J: TRBJ2-1; V: TRBV2; D: TRBD1; size: -; CDR3: CASTYSEDRGTDNEQFF; DNA: TGTGCCAGTACTTACAGCGAAGACAGGGGGACGGACAATGAGCAGTTCTTC
J: TRBJ1-2; V: TRBV6-2/TRBV6-3; D: -; size: -; CDR3: CASLEGYGGYTF; DNA: TGTGCCAGCCTCGAAGGGTATGGAGGCTACACCTTC
J: TRBJ2-1; V: TRBV5-6; D: -; size: -; CDR3: CASSLDSGGVGEQFF; DNA: TGTGCCAGCAGCTTGGATAGCGGTGGGGTGGGTGAGCAGTTCTTC
J: TRBJ2-5; V: TRBV20-1; D: -; size: medium-sized; CDR3: CSARETGPQETQYF; DNA: TGCAGTGCTAGAGAAACAGGGCCCCAAGAGACCCAGTACTTC
J: TRBJ1-3; V: TRBV12-3/TRBV12-4; D: -; size: -; CDR3: CASSPVSSGNTIYF; DNA: TGTGCCAGCAGTCCAGTGAGCTCTGGAAACACCATATATTTT
J: TRBJ1-5; V: TRBV28; D: TRBD1; size: -; CDR3: CASRGQPHNQPQHF; DNA: TGTGCCAGCAGGGGACAGCCACACAATCAGCCCCAGCATTTT
J: TRBJ2-5; V: TRBV28; D: -; size: few; CDR3: CASSTRPIGETQYF; DNA: TGTGCCAGCAGTACGCGGCCCATCGGGGAGACCCAGTACTTC
J: TRBJ1-1; V: TRBV20-1; D: -; size: -; CDR3: CSATTPALNTEAFF; DNA: TGCAGTGCTACCACCCCAGCCTTGAACACTGAAGCTTTCTTT
J: TRBJ2-1; V: TRBV19; D: -; size: many; CDR3: CASSIEGAGGPSSYNEQFF; DNA: TGTGCCAGTAGTATAGAAGGCGCCGGAGGGCCCTCATCCTACAATGAGCAGTTCTTC
J: TRBJ1-1; V: TRBV28; D: -; size: -; CDR3: CATLNSLNTEAFF; DNA: TGTGCCACCCTGAATTCTCTGAACACTGAAGCTTTCTTT
J: TRBJ1-1; V: TRBV6-1; D: -; size: -; CDR3: CATTEVTGQVAEAFF; DNA: TGTGCCACCACCGAAGTTACAGGCCAGGTGGCCGAAGCTTTCTTT
J: TRBJ2-1; V: TRBV13; D: TRBD2; size: few; CDR3: CASSTLGLAGANVPNEQFF; DNA: TGTGCCAGCAGCACACTCGGACTAGCGGGAGCCAATGTACCCAATGAGCAGTTCTTC
J: TRBJ2-1; V: TRBV6-1; D: -; size: -; CDR3: CASSESGGVGFNEQFF; DNA: TGTGCCAGCAGTGAAAGCGGCGGCGTTGGGTTTAATGAGCAGTTCTTC
J: TRBJ2-7; V: TRBV7-2; D: TRBD2; size: many; CDR3: CASSLGAGGSYEQYF; DNA: TGTGCCAGCAGCTTAGGAGCGGGAGGGTCCTACGAGCAGTACTTC
J: TRBJ2-7; V: TRBV12-3/TRBV12-4; D: -; size: few; CDR3: CAGGHNEQYF; DNA: TGTGCCGGTGGGCATAACGAGCAGTACTTC
J: TRBJ1-6; V: TRBV28; D: -; size: -; CDR3: CASSPLRGEYNSPLHF; DNA: TGTGCCAGCAGTCCCCTCAGGGGAGAATATAATTCACCCCTCCACTTT
J: TRBJ1-1; V: TRBV2; D: -; size: -; CDR3: CASSEDMDDTEAFF; DNA: TGTGCCAGCAGTGAGGATATGGACGACACTGAAGCTTTCTTT
J: TRBJ2-7; V: TRBV30; D: -; size: medium-sized; CDR3: CAWSGTQGFYEQYF; DNA: TGTGCCTGGAGTGGAACGCAGGGATTCTACGAGCAGTACTTC
J: TRBJ2-1; V: TRBV20-1; D: TRBD2; size: many; CDR3: CSSKREVFYNEQFF; DNA: TGCAGTTCCAAGCGGGAGGTCTTCTACAATGAGCAGTTCTTC
J: TRBJ1-6; V: TRBV6-4; D: -; size: -; CDR3: CASPSESSYNSPLHF; DNA: TGTGCCAGCCCCTCGGAGAGCTCCTATAATTCACCCCTCCACTTT
J: TRBJ2-7; V: TRBV19; D: -; size: few; CDR3: CASSTPGREYEQYF; DNA: TGTGCCAGTAGTACCCCGGGACGGGAATACGAGCAGTACTTC
J: TRBJ2-3; V: TRBV20-1; D: -; size: many; CDR3: CSATLVHGDTQYF; DNA: TGCAGTGCTACCCTAGTCCACGGGGATACGCAGTATTTT
J: TRBJ2-7; V: TRBV5-4; D: TRBD2; size: many; CDR3: CASSRSSGMLEQYF; DNA: TGTGCCAGCAGCCGATCTAGCGGGATGCTTGAGCAGTACTTC
J: TRBJ2-3; V: TRBV28; D: TRBD2; size: many; CDR3: CASATWEGRSADTQYF; DNA: TGTGCCAGCGCGACCTGGGAGGGGAGGAGCGCAGATACGCAGTATTTT
J: TRBJ2-7; V: TRBV6-2/TRBV6-3; D: TRBD2; size: few; CDR3: CASSYMRSGTSSSEF; DNA: TGTGCCAGCAGTTACATGCGTTCGGGGACTAGCAGCTCGGAATTC
J: TRBJ1-2; V: TRBV2; D: TRBD1; size: -; CDR3: CASSEGPGQGALGYTF; DNA: TGTGCCAGCAGTGAAGGCCCGGGACAGGGTGCACTGGGCTACACCTTC
J: TRBJ2-7; V: TRBV5-1; D: -; size: -; CDR3: CASSPTSGQWSYEQYF; DNA: TGCGCCAGCAGCCCGACGTCCGGACAGTGGTCATACGAGCAGTACTTC
J: TRBJ2-7; V: TRBV5-5; D: TRBD1; size: -; CDR3: CASRTGQGSSYEQYF; DNA: TGTGCCAGCAGGACGGGACAGGGAAGCTCCTACGAGCAGTACTTC
J: TRBJ1-2; V: TRBV18; D: TRBD1; size: many; CDR3: CASSPTGNGYTF; DNA: TGTGCCAGCTCACCGACAGGGAATGGCTACACCTTC
J: TRBJ1-1; V: TRBV12-3/TRBV12-4; D: -; size: many; CDR3: CASSRGTLNTEAFF; DNA: TGTGCCAGCAGCCGTGGGACACTGAACACTGAAGCTTTCTTT
J: TRBJ2-7; V: TRBV14; D: -; size: many; CDR3: CASSLAGQVVSYEQYF; DNA: TGTGCCAGCAGCCTAGCAGGGCAGGTGGTATCCTACGAGCAGTACTTC
J: TRBJ2-7; V: TRBV9; D: -; size: -; CDR3: CASSVEWTDSYEQYF; DNA: TGTGCCAGCAGCGTAGAGTGGACAGACTCCTACGAGCAGTACTTC
J: TRBJ2-7; V: TRBV12-3/TRBV12-4; D: TRBD1; size: few; CDR3: CASSVTGTGGEQYF; DNA: TGTGCCAGCAGTGTGACCGGGACAGGGGGCGAGCAGTACTTC
J: TRBJ1-5; V: TRBV5-5; D: -; size: few; CDR3: CASSFGSDLNQPQHF; DNA: TGTGCCAGCAGCTTCGGATCCGATCTAAATCAGCCCCAGCATTTT
J: TRBJ1-2; V: TRBV11-2; D: -; size: -; CDR3: CASSLNLGKGYTF; DNA: TGTGCCAGCAGCTTAAACCTAGGGAAGGGCTACACCTTC